This entry lists 25 T cell receptor beta chains sequenced from one sample in a study of tumor-infiltrating lymphocytes in oesophageal squamous cell carcinoma. TCRdb independently ran MiXCR on the PCR reads; one entry per CDR3 protein. In the table there are 15,000 to 20,000 distinct CDR3 sequences, roughly 40% of which are singletons. The material sequenced was esophageal tumor tissue. All receptors derive from a male donor with esophageal squamous cell carcinoma.

This clonotype was found many times. The genes are TRBV6-1 and TRBJ2-1, with TRBD2 identical over 11 bases. The ends lost 8 bases at V and 7 bases at J; junction bases unmatched: 10. Germline-derived CDR1 and CDR2 are MNHNS and SASEGT. The CDR3 sequence is 15 residues long. Written as DNA, the CDR3 is TGTGCCAGCGGGTACACTAGCGGGAGTTTGAATGAGCAGTTCTTC. This gives the protein CASGYTSGSLNEQFF.

V and J are TRBV7-6 and TRBJ2-1; no firm D call. The CDR3 has 14 amino acids. The ends were cut back, 1 base at V and 0 bases at J, with 4 bases in the middle. Germline V lookup: CDR1 SGHVS, CDR2 FNYEAQ. The CDR3 reads CASSLVGSYNEQFF. The CDR3 DNA reads TGTGCCAGCAGCTTAGTCGGCTCCTACAATGAGCAGTTCTTC.

This clonotype is labeled medium-sized. The chain has TRBV7-9 and TRBJ2-1, with 7 bases aligning to TRBD2. This CDR3 is 14 amino acids long. The germline CDR1 and CDR2 sequences are SEHNR and FQNEAQ (reference sequence). V was clipped by 4 bases and J by 4 bases; unmatched bases: 4. The CDR3 DNA is TGTGCCAGCAGCTACCGGGGGGAATACAATGAGCAGTTCTTC. Encoded protein: CASSYRGEYNEQFF.

The chain combines TRBV12-3 or TRBV12-4 with TRBJ2-4; D remains ambiguous. V lost 3 bases and J 13 bases, leaving 19 bases between the germline ends. The CDR3 extends over 14 amino acids. CDR3 in DNA: TGTGCCAGCAGTTTTGGGGTCTCGCCAGATACGCAGTACTTC. Protein product: CASSFGVSPDTQYF.

The V and J genes are TRBV7-2 and TRBJ2-4; 7 nucleotides align to TRBD1. The DNA matches TRBJ2-5 better at its end, which makes the J call doubtful. Looked up from germline, CDR1 is SGHTA and CDR2 is FQGNSA. The CDR3 is made up of 15 amino acids. In nucleotides, the CDR3 is TGTGCCAGCAGCTTCGACAGGGCTTTTGCGGAGACCCAGTACTTC. This gives the protein CASSFDRAFAETQYF.

This clonotype has more than one count but fewer than ten. The gene calls are TRBV7-6 and TRBJ2-6; D might be TRBD1 (5 bases). The CDR3 is 18 amino acids. V was clipped by 2 bases and J by 0 bases, with 14 bases between them. Germline V gene sequence: CDR1 SGHVS, CDR2 FNYEAQ. CDR3 coding DNA: TGTGCCAGCAGCTTACCAGTAGGGGCTGTCTCTGGGGCCAACGTCCTGACTTTC. Translation gives CASSLPVGAVSGANVLTF.

There are many counts of this clonotype. The genes are TRBV6-1 and TRBJ1-2; 9 bases agree with TRBD1. Germline V gene lookup returns CDR1 MNHNS and CDR2 SASEGT. After removal of 6 bases from V and 7 bases from J, the junction contained 12 bases not matched to a gene. The CDR3 runs to 15 residues. The CDR3 protein is CASSKNDRGFSGYTF. DNA of the CDR3: TGTGCCAGCAGCAAGAATGACAGGGGGTTCTCTGGCTACACCTTC.

This sequence joins TRBV11-2 and TRBJ2-1; possibly TRBD1 for D (6 bases). V shed 4 bases and J shed 8 bases, with 6 bases lying between them. Germline V gene sequence: CDR1 SGHAT, CDR2 FQNNGV. This CDR3 has 11 amino acids. Here the CDR3 reads CASSWTDEQFF. The CDR3 bases are TGTGCCAGCAGCTGGACAGATGAGCAGTTCTTC. Based on the CDR3 plus reference TRBV11-2 and TRBJ2-1, the full variable domain is EAGVAQSPRYKIIEKRQSVAFWCNPISGHATLYWYQQILGQGPKLLIQFQNNGVVDDSQLPKDRFSAERLKGVDSTLKIQPAKLEDSAVYLCASSWTDEQFFGPGTRLTVL.

This clonotype was counted many times. This sequence joins TRBV5-6 and TRBJ1-1, with 11 nucleotides matching TRBD1. The trim removed 6 bases at V and 6 bases at J, leaving 7 bases unmatched. Germline CDR1 SGHDT, CDR2 YYEEEE. There are 14 residues in the CDR3. Here the CDR3 DNA reads TGTGCCAGCACCTCCGGACAGGGGGCCCCTGAAGCTTTCTTT. It is translated as CASTSGQGAPEAFF.

By share, this clonotype counts as medium-sized. The chain employs TRBV12-3 or TRBV12-4 and TRBJ2-5, with D perhaps given as TRBD1 or TRBD2 (7 bases each). The CDR3 totals 12 residues. V was cut by 7 bases and J by 8 bases, with 14 bases left in between. CDR3 DNA: TGTGCCAGCAACTGGGAGGGGGCAACCCAGTACTTC. It yields the protein CASNWEGATQYF.

J is TRBJ2-2 and V is TRBV6-8; D not resolved. V was shortened by 6 bases and J by 6 bases, with 14 bases between the two germline ends. This CDR3 comprises 14 residues. Germline lookup yields CDR1 MNHGY and CDR2 SAAAGT. The chain's CDR3 is CASSLGSIPGELFF. The CDR3 DNA reads TGTGCCAGCAGCCTAGGGTCCATTCCCGGGGAGCTGTTTTTT.

V gene TRBV6-1 combines with J gene TRBJ1-2, with D tentatively TRBD1 (6 bases). From germline, CDR1 is MNHNS and CDR2 SASEGT. The V end was cut by 7 bases, the J end by 7 bases, with 19 bases between. This CDR3 spans 14 amino acids. The CDR3 DNA follows: TGTGCCAGCACCCCAGGGAGGGGGGCTTCTGGCTACACCTTC. This encodes CASTPGRGASGYTF.

This clonotype was counted ten times or more. The chain is built from TRBV6-1 and TRBJ2-3; D is unclear. CDR3 length: 16 amino acids. Germline V lookup: CDR1 MNHNS, CDR2 SASEGT. V shed 4 bases and J shed 0 bases, with 14 bases lying between them. The CDR3 sequence is CASSARIGLSTDTQYF. The CDR3 DNA reads as TGTGCCAGCAGTGCTCGTATCGGGCTTAGCACAGATACGCAGTATTTT.

Notes on this clonotype: A much more abundant neighbour one base away suggests this may be a read error. The chain recombines TRBV28 with TRBJ2-7, with TRBD2 identical over 9 bases. Germline lookup yields CDR1 MDHEN and CDR2 SYDVKM. The CDR3 covers 13 residues. Trimming took 6 bases from V and 7 from J; bases not matched to a gene: 7. The CDR3 nucleotides read TGTGCCAGCAGGACTAGCGGCTACAATGAGCAGTACTTC. Amino acids: CASRTSGYNEQYF.

There are many counts of this clonotype. A single base separates this from a much larger clone, so it may be a read error. The chain recombines TRBV11-1 with TRBJ2-7; 12 bases fit TRBD1. Germline CDR1 SGHAT, CDR2 FQDESV (reference sequence). V was clipped by 5 bases and J by 7 bases; unmatched bases: 9. The length of the CDR3 is 15 residues. CDR3 bases: TGTGCCAGCAGCCGGGGACAGGGGGCCTACAATGAGCAGTACTTC. As protein: CASSRGQGAYNEQYF.

This rearrangement joins TRBV12-3 or TRBV12-4 to TRBJ2-1; TRBD1 aligns across 7 bases. The CDR3 totals 14 residues. Unmatched junction bases numbered 10, after V lost 10 bases and J lost 4 bases. The CDR3 DNA follows: TGTGCCATCACCTTAGAGGGGGCTTACAATGAGCAGTTCTTC. Encoded protein: CAITLEGAYNEQFF.

The chain links TRBV28 to TRBJ2-4, with D perhaps TRBD1 (6 bases). Germline assignment: CDR1 MDHEN and CDR2 SYDVKM. This CDR3 is built from 13 residues. V lost 5 bases to trimming and J lost 13 bases, with 18 bases between them. CDR3 in DNA: TGTGCCAGCAGTGGGACACGAGGTTGGGAGCAGTACTTC. Translating gives CASSGTRGWEQYF.

This clonotype was picked up many times. This chain links TRBV7-9 with TRBJ2-1; a possible D gene is TRBD2 (5 bases). CDR1 SEHNR and CDR2 FQNEAQ come from the germline V gene (reference sequence). This CDR3 region has 15 residues. Trimming took off 5 bases at V and 0 bases at J, with 11 bases between the two ends. CDR3 in DNA: TGTGCCAGCAGCCCTCGGGATAGCTCCTACAATGAGCAGTTCTTC. Protein sequence: CASSPRDSSYNEQFF.

This clonotype has ten or more counts. The rearrangement uses TRBV27 and TRBJ2-7, with D possibly TRBD1 on 6 matching bases. Trimming left V 3 bases short and J 2 bases short, with 14 bases between. Germline-derived CDR1 and CDR2 are MNHEY and SMNVEV (reference sequence). There are 15 residues in the CDR3. CDR3 nucleotide sequence: TGTGCCAGCAGTTTGGGCACAGGGCTAACCTACGAGCAGTACTTC. Protein sequence: CASSLGTGLTYEQYF.

The chain links TRBV7-2 to TRBJ2-5; D is uncertain. Per the germline V gene, CDR1 is SGHTA and CDR2 is FQGNSA. V was shortened by 1 base and J by 5 bases, with 8 bases between the two germline ends. This CDR3 is built from 13 residues. CDR3 residues: CASSLVWTETQYF. CDR3 nucleotide sequence: TGTGCCAGCAGCTTAGTTTGGACGGAGACCCAGTACTTC.

The genes are TRBV12-3 or TRBV12-4 and TRBJ2-5, with TRBD2 identical over 14 bases. The DNA end is a closer match to TRBJ2-1, so the J assignment may be wrong. The CDR3 covers 15 residues. CDR3 sequence reads: CASSYAGTSGGEQFF. The CDR3 DNA sequence: TGTGCCAGCAGTTATGCCGGGACTAGCGGGGGTGAGCAGTTCTTC.

This clonotype was seen a handful of times. The genes are TRBV27 and TRBJ2-7; possibly TRBD1 or TRBD2 for D (5 bases each). With the DNA end fitting TRBJ2-4 better, the J assignment may be wrong. This CDR3 is built from 13 residues. Germline-derived CDR1 and CDR2 are MNHEY and SMNVEV (reference sequence). CDR3 coding DNA: TGTGCCAGCAGCTGGGACGGATCGAACATTCAGTACTTC. It encodes CASSWDGSNIQYF.

This rearrangement joins TRBV7-2 to TRBJ2-2; a weak D match, TRBD1 (5 bases). The CDR3 totals 15 residues. Trimming took off 3 bases at V and 5 bases at J, with 13 bases between the two ends. Germline CDR1 reads SGHTA; CDR2 reads FQGNSA. The CDR3 nucleotides read TGTGCCAGCAGCTTCGCGACAGTTAGGACCGGGGAGCTGTTTTTT. This encodes CASSFATVRTGELFF.

To note about this clonotype: Since a much larger clone is just one base distant, this may be a read error. The chain combines TRBV12-3 or TRBV12-4 with TRBJ1-1; no firm D call. The CDR3 covers 16 residues. The CDR3 loop reads CASSLQTSGNTGELYF. CDR3 DNA sequence: TGTGCCAGCAGTTTACAGACTAGCGGAAACACCGGGGAGCTGTATTTT.

The rearrangement joins TRBV7-2 to TRBJ2-6; D call uncertain. The J call may not be correct, given that the DNA end is closer to TRBJ2-7. The CDR3 loop spans 12 amino acids. CDR1 is SGHTA and CDR2 is FQGNSA in the germline V gene. The CDR3 loop is CASSPTLSEQYF. CDR3 bases: TGTGCCAGCAGCCCCACACTCTCCGAGCAGTACTTC.